The 27 T cell receptor beta chains in this list originate from one sample, sequenced in a study of Graves' ophthalmopathy and Graves' hyperthyroidism. CDR3 regions of TCR beta were amplified from RNA transcripts. The authors performed first-round RT-PCR with HTBI primers and then a second-round multiplex PCR. TCRdb reanalysed the multiplex PCR reads using MiXCR and keeps one entry per CDR3 protein. This table has roughly 380,000 distinct CDR3 sequences, 15% appearing once. Material: peripheral blood. These receptors all come from a woman younger than 30 with stable Graves' hyperthyroidism.

This clonotype was seen at least ten times. J is TRBJ2-6 and V is TRBV10-3, with a weak D call TRBD1 (5 bases). Per the germline V gene, CDR1 is ENHRY and CDR2 is SYGVKD. CDR3 length equals 16 residues. V lost 3 bases and J lost 0, with 9 bases in between. CDR3 nucleotides: TGTGCCATCAGTGAAGGGGTTTTCTCTGGGGCCAACGTCCTGACTTTC. This sequence encodes CAISEGVFSGANVLTF.

This clonotype was picked up many times. The chain carries TRBV19 and TRBJ1-1; D is ambiguous. This CDR3 has 11 residues. Between the trimmed V and J ends, which lost 7 bases and 8 bases, there was a span of 11 bases. Germline CDR1 is LNHDA and CDR2 is SQIVND (reference sequence). CDR3 nucleotides: TGTGCCAGTACACGGCCGCGAGAAGCTTTCTTT. This translates into CASTRPREAFF.

This clonotype was counted a few times. A much larger clone lies a single base off, so this may be a read error. DNA of the CDR3: TGTGCCAACAGTGAAGCTTCAGACTATGGCTACACCTTC. As protein: CANSEASDYGYTF. This chain links TRBV6-1 with TRBJ1-2; D is uncertain. The CDR3 extends over 13 amino acids. Germline assignment: CDR1 MNHNS and CDR2 SASEGT.

This clonotype was detected ten times or more. This rearrangement joins TRBV25-1 to TRBJ1-2; D gene ambiguous. The germline V gene encodes CDR1 MGHDK and CDR2 SYGVNS. The V gene lost 7 bases and the J gene lost 0 bases, with 6 bases spanning the gap. This CDR3 region has 12 residues. The CDR3, as DNA: TGTGCCAGCATGGGCACTAACTATGGCTACACCTTC. Residues: CASMGTNYGYTF.

This clonotype came up many times. The chain employs TRBV7-8 and TRBJ1-2; D might be TRBD1 (5 bases). V was trimmed by 5 bases and J by 4 bases, leaving 11 bases between them. There are 13 residues in the CDR3. CDR1 is SGHVS and CDR2 is FQNEAQ in the germline V gene. The CDR3 here is CASSRQGAYGYTF. The CDR3, as DNA: TGTGCCAGCAGCCGCCAGGGAGCCTATGGCTACACCTTC.

This clonotype has at least ten counts. J is TRBJ1-1 and V is TRBV5-1, with D unclear. The CDR3 is made up of 14 amino acids. The ends were cut back, 2 bases at V and 0 bases at J, with 8 bases in the middle. CDR1 is SGHRS, CDR2 YFSETQ, per germline. As DNA, the CDR3 is TGCGCCAGCAGCTTATATAATATGAACACTGAAGCTTTCTTT. Translation: CASSLYNMNTEAFF.

Many counts were recorded for this clonotype. The CDR3 loop reads CASSRFSGGVFGETQYF. The CDR3 DNA follows: TGTGCCAGCAGTCGGTTTAGCGGGGGGGTTTTCGGAGAGACCCAGTACTTC. The rearrangement uses TRBV25-1 and TRBJ2-5, with 11 bases lining up with TRBD2. Germline CDR1 reads MGHDK; CDR2 reads SYGVNS. V shed 5 bases, J shed 4 bases, and the junction held 12 bases outside the gene matches. The CDR3 totals 17 residues. Supplemented by reference TRBV25-1 and TRBJ2-5, the full variable domain reads EADIYQTPRYLVIGTGKKITLECSQTMGHDKMYWYQQDPGMELHLIHYSYGVNSTEKGDLSSESTVSRIRTEHFPLTLESARPSHTSQYLCASSRFSGGVFGETQYFGPGTRLLVL.

This clonotype appeared many times. The chain uses TRBV5-6 and TRBJ2-7; D uncertain. CDR1 SGHDT and CDR2 YYEEEE come from the germline V gene. V gave up 4 bases and J gave up 0 bases, with 8 bases separating them. The CDR3 spans 13 residues. CDR3 sequence reads: CASSPWSSYEQYF. Written as DNA, the CDR3 is TGTGCCAGCAGCCCCTGGTCCTCCTACGAGCAGTACTTC.

This clonotype was observed at least ten times. This chain uses TRBV6-2 or TRBV6-3 with TRBJ2-5; D is undetermined. The germline V and J ends were trimmed by 0 bases and 2 bases, with 10 bases remaining between them. Germline V gene lookup returns CDR1 MNHEY and CDR2 SVGEGT. This CDR3 is 15 amino acids long. The CDR3 here is CASSYSSATQETQYF. CDR3 bases: TGTGCCAGCAGTTACTCGTCGGCAACTCAAGAGACCCAGTACTTC.

This clonotype was observed at least ten times. The chain uses TRBV7-8 and TRBJ2-7, with a weak D call TRBD2 (5 bases). With 1 base removed from V and 3 bases from J, the gap between germline ends came to 10 bases. This CDR3 contains 14 residues. Germline V lookup: CDR1 SGHVS, CDR2 FQNEAQ. The CDR3 here is CASSLGERNYEQYF. The CDR3 DNA sequence: TGTGCCAGCAGCTTAGGGGAGAGAAACTACGAGCAGTACTTC.

At least ten counts were recorded for this clonotype. The chain uses TRBV20-1 and TRBJ1-2; a weak D match, TRBD1 (6 bases). This CDR3 is built from 14 residues. The germline V gene has CDR1 DFQATT and CDR2 SNEGSKA (reference sequence). Deletions cut 0 bases from V and 3 bases from J, with 11 bases between. The DNA of the CDR3 is TGCAGTGCTAGAGAATCCAGGGGTTACTATGGCTACACCTTC. This codes for CSARESRGYYGYTF.

There are many counts of this clonotype. The rearrangement links TRBV12-3 or TRBV12-4 to TRBJ1-5; TRBD1 matches at 7 bases. V lost 7 bases to trimming and J lost 9 bases; unmatched junction nucleotides: 9. The CDR3 length is 13 residues. CDR3 protein: CASTTDRRGPQHF. The CDR3 DNA sequence: TGTGCCAGCACCACGGACAGGCGGGGGCCCCAGCATTTT.

A word on this clonotype: A read error may produce the germline difference seen at one junction end. The CDR3 reads CASSFLGGTGTQYF. The CDR3 bases are TGTGCCAGCAGTTTTCTTGGGGGGACAGGTACGCAGTATTTT. The chain employs TRBV12-3 or TRBV12-4 and TRBJ2-3; 8 bases fit TRBD1. This CDR3 contains 14 residues.

This clonotype was observed at least ten times. The V gene is TRBV6-1, the J gene TRBJ1-2; 7 positions agree with TRBD1. The CDR3 extends over 15 amino acids. The V segment lost 2 bases and the J segment 1 base; nucleotides outside the gene matches: 4. Germline V lookup: CDR1 MNHNS, CDR2 SASEGT. DNA of the CDR3: TGTGCCAGCAGTGAAAGCAGGGGGTTTAACTATGGCTACACCTTC. Protein product: CASSESRGFNYGYTF.

The chain has TRBV29-1 and TRBJ1-1, with a tentative D call TRBD1 (6 bases). Germline values: CDR1 SQVTM, CDR2 ANQGSEA. Trimming shortened V by 3 bases and J by 5 bases, and 13 bases separated the two germline ends. The CDR3 extends over 13 amino acids. The CDR3 DNA sequence: TGCAGCGTTGATGAGGCTCAGGGGACTGAAGCTTTCTTT. Amino acids: CSVDEAQGTEAFF.

This clonotype was seen ten or more times. Here the CDR3 reads CASSQGGPQETQYF. For the CDR3, the DNA is TGTGCCAGCAGCCAAGGGGGGCCCCAAGAGACCCAGTACTTC. The V and J genes are TRBV14 and TRBJ2-5; D might be TRBD1 (6 bases). V was trimmed by 1 base and J by 1 base, leaving 7 bases between them. From germline, CDR1 is SGHDN and CDR2 FVKESK. CDR3 length: 14 amino acids.

This clonotype was recorded many times. V and J are TRBV12-3 or TRBV12-4 and TRBJ1-2; possible D gene TRBD1, 6 bases. V was cut by 3 bases and J by 8 bases, with 10 bases left in between. The length of the CDR3 is 12 residues. The CDR3 protein is CASSFRRGGYTF. CDR3 in DNA: TGTGCCAGCAGTTTCCGCAGGGGCGGCTACACCTTC.

This clonotype was found many times. The gene calls are TRBV27 and TRBJ1-2; D not resolved. Germline assignment: CDR1 MNHEY and CDR2 SMNVEV (reference sequence). CDR3 length equals 14 residues. V lost 0 bases and J lost 7, with 12 bases in between. CDR3 DNA sequence: TGTGCCAGCAGTTTATCCGGGAGTCGCGGTGGCTACACCTTC. This gives the protein CASSLSGSRGGYTF.

This clonotype was counted at least ten times. The chain uses TRBV20-1 and TRBJ1-1; weak D call: TRBD1 (6 bases). This CDR3 comprises 13 residues. Germline assignment: CDR1 DFQATT and CDR2 SNEGSKA (reference sequence). Trimming pared 6 bases from V and 3 bases from J, leaving 14 bases between. The CDR3 coding sequence is TGCAGTGCGAGGGGGGGGCGCGACACTGAAGCTTTCTTT. It encodes CSARGGRDTEAFF.

This clonotype was recorded many times. No conserved phenylalanine or tryptophan ends this CDR3, so it is likely a read error. The chain has TRBV7-2 and TRBJ1-2, with a tentative D call TRBD1 (6 bases). CDR1 and CDR2 from the germline V gene are SGHTA and FQGNSA. V dropped 2 bases and J dropped 3 bases, with 7 bases sitting between them. This CDR3 contains 13 residues. CDR3 residues: CASSLPGDYGYTL. DNA of the CDR3: TGTGCCAGCAGCTTACCAGGGGACTATGGCTACACCCTC.

At least ten counts were recorded for this clonotype. The genes are TRBV5-1 and TRBJ2-7; D uncertain. Germline CDR1 is SGHRS and CDR2 is YFSETQ. The CDR3 sequence is 14 residues long. V lost 2 bases and J 1 base, leaving 10 bases between the germline ends. The CDR3 region has the DNA TGCGCCAGCAGCTTTGTCGGCGGATCCTACGAGCAGTACTTC. Translated: CASSFVGGSYEQYF. The whole variable domain, remainder taken from reference TRBV5-1 and TRBJ2-7, is KAGVTQTPRYLIKTRGQQVTLSCSPISGHRSVSWYQQTPGQGLQFLFEYFSETQRNKGNFPGRFSGRQFSNSRSEMNVSTLELGDSALYLCASSFVGGSYEQYFGPGTRLTVT.

This clonotype was observed a handful of times. The J gene is TRBJ1-1, the V gene TRBV20-1; no reliable D call. Trimming left V 1 base short and J 5 bases short, with 8 bases between. CDR1 and CDR2 from the germline V gene are DFQATT and SNEGSKA (reference sequence). CDR3 length equals 12 residues. CDR3 DNA sequence: TGCAGTGCTAGAGTTGGGGTAACTGAAGCTTTCTTT. Encoded protein: CSARVGVTEAFF.

Regarding this clonotype: The junction departs from germline at one end; a sequencing error may be responsible. The J gene is TRBJ1-5, the V gene TRBV11-2; 8 bases map to TRBD1. CDR1 and CDR2 from the germline V gene are SGHAT and FQNNGV. The CDR3 is 15 residues long. CDR3 nucleotides: TGTGCCAGCAGCCTAGACAGGGGAAGCAATCAGCCCCAGCATTTT. Translated: CASSLDRGSNQPQHF.

The sample holds many counts of this clonotype. Its ends do not fully match the called genes, so a read error is possible. The chain joins TRBV6-2 or TRBV6-3 to TRBJ2-4, with D perhaps matching TRBD2 (5 bases). This CDR3 is 16 amino acids long. The germline CDR1 and CDR2 sequences are MNHEY and SVGEGT. As DNA, the CDR3 is TGTGCCAGCAGTTACCTCGTCAGCCTAGCCAAAAACATTAAGTACTTC. Amino acid sequence: CASSYLVSLAKNIKYF.

This chain links TRBV11-2 with TRBJ2-2, with TRBD2 identical over 7 bases. V lost 4 bases and J lost 9; bases outside the gene matches: 14. Looked up from germline, CDR1 is SGHAT and CDR2 is FQNNGV. The CDR3 contains 16 residues. The CDR3 nucleotides are TGTGCCAGCAGCTCTTTACAAAGACTAGCTAGTCGGGAGCTGTTTTTT. Amino acids: CASSSLQRLASRELFF.

This clonotype was detected ten times or more. The gene calls are TRBV7-2 and TRBJ2-7; D gene uncertain. Germline V gives CDR1 SGHTA, CDR2 FQGNSA. This CDR3 spans 15 amino acids. The V gene lost 2 bases and the J gene lost 0 bases, with 11 bases spanning the gap. CDR3 nucleotide sequence: TGTGCCAGCAGCTTAAGGGCAGCTAGCTCCTACGAGCAGTACTTC. It specifies CASSLRAASSYEQYF.

The sample holds many counts of this clonotype. The CDR3 sequence is CASSPPINSPLHF. CDR3 coding DNA: TGTGCCAGCTCACCACCGATTAATTCACCCCTCCACTTT. This chain links TRBV18 with TRBJ1-6; D unclear. Germline V gene data show CDR1 as KGHSH and CDR2 as LQKENI. Trimming left V 0 bases short and J 6 bases short, with 3 bases between. The CDR3 contains 13 residues. Full variable domain (outside the CDR3, taken from reference TRBV18 and TRBJ1-6): NAGVMQNPRHLVRRRGQEARLRCSPMKGHSHVYWYRQLPEEGLKFMVYLQKENIIDESGMPKERFSAEFPKEGPSILRIQQVVRGDSAAYFCASSPPINSPLHFGNGTRLTVT.